This T cell receptor beta chain derives from a study of beta chain features in type 1 diabetes. About the study: In age, gender and cell yields, patients were similar to healthy donors.

This clone appeared a few times. The target antigen is unknown. Per the germline V gene, CDR1 is SGHNT and CDR2 is YYREEE (reference sequence). The CDR3 runs 18 residues. Trimming pared 5 bases from V and 4 bases from J, leaving 26 bases between. Overall study results and limits: Although PCR might favor shorter templates, it would do so equally in patients and controls.

Of the isolated RNA, all was reverse transcribed, and so the sequenced material was expressed TCRB transcripts. The average output of naive, central memory and regulatory T cell samples was millions of reads. Produced via immunoSEQ multiplex PCR; TCRdb's table is partial and in-frame only. This table has 350,000 to 450,000 clones, about 15% appearing once. The sample taken for sequencing was naive CD4+ T cells from blood. This TCR was sampled from a woman between 18 and 30 years old in good health. This chain links TRBV5-4 with TRBJ2-3; tentatively, D is TRBD2 (6 bases). In DNA, the CDR3 is TGTGCCAGCAGGTTGATGGTACGAAGGAGGGCCCCGGCAGATACGCAGTATTTT. Its translation: CASRLMVRRRAPADTQYF.